This T cell receptor (beta chain) was sequenced during a study of early T cells in non-severe SARS-CoV-2 infection. Study-level background: Bulk RNA taken from unsorted whole blood was sequenced, leaving chains unpaired.

V lost 4 bases to trimming and J lost 6 bases, with 18 bases between them. From germline, CDR1 is SQVTM and CDR2 ANQGSEA. This CDR3 contains 14 residues. In the case of this clonotype: As yet, its antigen is unknown.

Unique molecular identifiers were affixed to single, distinct cDNA molecules. In TCRdb, the 5' RACE reads were re-called with MiXCR into one record per CDR3 protein. The sample has roughly 26,000 distinct CDR3 sequences, about 5.1% seen once. Study conclusions and caveats: Using VDJdb, the matching emphasized anti-spike CD8 responses while missing private and CD4 specificities.

Input material: whole blood. The gene calls are TRBV29-1 and TRBJ1-1; perhaps TRBD1 as D (6 bases). This receptor was identified in an adult who was a healthcare worker with PCR-confirmed SARS-CoV-2 infection or an uninfected control (not recorded which). This chain's CDR3 is CSVVMTGATSEAFF. The CDR3 DNA sequence: TGCAGCGTTGTCATGACGGGGGCAACCTCTGAAGCTTTCTTT.